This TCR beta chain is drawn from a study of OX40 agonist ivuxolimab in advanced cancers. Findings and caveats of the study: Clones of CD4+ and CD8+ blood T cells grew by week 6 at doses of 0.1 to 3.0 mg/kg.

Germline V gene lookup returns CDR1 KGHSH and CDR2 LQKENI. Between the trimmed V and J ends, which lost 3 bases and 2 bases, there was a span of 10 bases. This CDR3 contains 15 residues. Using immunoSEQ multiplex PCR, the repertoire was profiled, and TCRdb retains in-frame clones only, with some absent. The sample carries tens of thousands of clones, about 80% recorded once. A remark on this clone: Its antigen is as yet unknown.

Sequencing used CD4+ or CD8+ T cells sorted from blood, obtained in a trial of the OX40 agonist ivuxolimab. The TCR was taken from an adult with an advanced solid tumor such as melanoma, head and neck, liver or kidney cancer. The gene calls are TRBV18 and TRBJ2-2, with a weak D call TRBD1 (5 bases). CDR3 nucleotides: TGTGCCAGCTCACCTACGACAGAAAACACCGGGGAGCTGTTTTTT. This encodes CASSPTTENTGELFF.